This TCR beta chain was identified in a study of healthy donors' naive CD4 and CD8 T cells. Study findings and constraints: A reported CD4+/CD8+ bias affected most V and J genes in naive cells.

With regard to this clonotype: The antigen is undetermined.

Starting from 500 ng of total RNA, TCR libraries were made with linear amplification. Methods used by the authors: From a handful of healthy donors, just under 80,000 rearranged TCR alpha transcripts were sequenced. Using its own MiXCR run on the reads, TCRdb lists one record per CDR3 protein. These V and J calls derive from TCRdb rather than the authors' analysis. The top ten clones hold about 2.4% of a sample with roughly 200,000 distinct CDR3 sequences, about 76% of them seen once. CDR1 is MNHEY, CDR2 SVGAGI, per germline. Trimming pared 6 bases from V and 3 bases from J, leaving 12 bases between. The CDR3 has 14 residues.

This rearrangement joins TRBV6-5 to TRBJ2-1; D perhaps matches TRBD1 (6 bases). The material sequenced was naive CD4+ and CD8+ T cells sorted from blood, pooled from several donors. This clonotype was sampled from a pool of human donors in good health; the sample pools cells from several healthy donors. CDR3 DNA: TGTGCCAGCAGCAGGGGCGGATACTACAATGAGCAGTTCTTC. Protein: CASSRGGYYNEQFF.